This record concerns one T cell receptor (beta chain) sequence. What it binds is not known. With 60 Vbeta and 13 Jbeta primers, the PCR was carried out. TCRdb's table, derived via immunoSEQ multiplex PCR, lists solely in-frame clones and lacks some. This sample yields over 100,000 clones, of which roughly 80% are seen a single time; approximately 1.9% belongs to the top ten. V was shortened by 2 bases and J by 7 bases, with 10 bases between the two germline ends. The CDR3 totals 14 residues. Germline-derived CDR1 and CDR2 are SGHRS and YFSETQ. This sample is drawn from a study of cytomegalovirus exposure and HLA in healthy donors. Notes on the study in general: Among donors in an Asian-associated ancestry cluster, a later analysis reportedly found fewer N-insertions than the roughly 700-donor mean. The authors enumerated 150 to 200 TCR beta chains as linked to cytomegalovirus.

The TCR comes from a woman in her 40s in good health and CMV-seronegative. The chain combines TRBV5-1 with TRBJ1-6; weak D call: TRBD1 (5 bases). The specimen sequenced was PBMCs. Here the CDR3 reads CASSLGGDNSPLHF. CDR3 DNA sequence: TGCGCCAGCAGCTTAGGAGGGGACAATTCACCCCTCCACTTT.